This T cell receptor beta chain was recovered during a study of T cell responses to AZD1222 COVID-19 vaccine. Assay used: immunoSEQ multiplex PCR; TCRdb lists only in-frame clones, some missing. This sample yields approximately 150,000 clones, of which 88% are seen a single time; 5% to 6.5% belongs to the top ten. Germline CDR1 is SGHTA and CDR2 is FQGNSA. V was pared by 5 bases and J by 1 base, with 8 bases between. This CDR3 spans 13 amino acids. Study-level results: Only five to seven individuals given AZD1222 were seropositive at baseline.

To note about this clone: Its matching antigen is unknown.

The sequence was obtained from an adult who received the MenACWY meningococcal vaccine as a control. The chain uses TRBV7-2 and TRBJ2-5; tentatively, D is TRBD1 or TRBD2 (5 bases each). Source: peripheral blood, taken 28 days after the second dose of the MenACWY control vaccine. DNA for the CDR3: TGTGCCAGCAGCCCCGGGACCCAAGAGACCCAGTACTTC. It codes for CASSPGTQETQYF.